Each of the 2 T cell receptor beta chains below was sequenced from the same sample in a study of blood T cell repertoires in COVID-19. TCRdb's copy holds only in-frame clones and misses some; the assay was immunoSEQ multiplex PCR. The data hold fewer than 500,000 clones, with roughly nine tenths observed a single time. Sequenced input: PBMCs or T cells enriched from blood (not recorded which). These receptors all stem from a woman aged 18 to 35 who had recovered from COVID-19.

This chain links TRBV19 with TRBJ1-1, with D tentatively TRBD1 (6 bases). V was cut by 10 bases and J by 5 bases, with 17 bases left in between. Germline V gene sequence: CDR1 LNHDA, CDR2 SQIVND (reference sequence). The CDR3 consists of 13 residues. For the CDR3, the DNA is TGTGCCATCTCCAAGGGGGGGAGGACTGAAGCTTTCTTT. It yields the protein CAISKGGRTEAFF.

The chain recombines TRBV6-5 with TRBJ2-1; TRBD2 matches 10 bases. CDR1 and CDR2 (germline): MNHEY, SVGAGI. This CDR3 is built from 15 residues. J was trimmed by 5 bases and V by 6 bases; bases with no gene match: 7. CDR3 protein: CASSLGLARHNEQFF. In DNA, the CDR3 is TGTGCCAGCAGCCTGGGACTAGCGCGACACAATGAGCAGTTCTTC.